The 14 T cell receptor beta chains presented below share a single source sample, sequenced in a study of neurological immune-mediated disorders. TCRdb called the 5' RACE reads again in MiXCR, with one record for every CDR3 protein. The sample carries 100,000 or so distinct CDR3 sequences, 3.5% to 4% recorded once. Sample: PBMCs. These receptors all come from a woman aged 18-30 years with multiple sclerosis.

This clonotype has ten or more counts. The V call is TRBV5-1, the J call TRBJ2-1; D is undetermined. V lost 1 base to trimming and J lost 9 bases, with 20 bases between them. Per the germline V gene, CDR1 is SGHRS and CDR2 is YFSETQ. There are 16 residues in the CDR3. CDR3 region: CASSLMGSYLSGEQFF. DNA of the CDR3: TGCGCCAGCAGCTTGATGGGTTCCTACCTATCAGGTGAGCAGTTCTTC.

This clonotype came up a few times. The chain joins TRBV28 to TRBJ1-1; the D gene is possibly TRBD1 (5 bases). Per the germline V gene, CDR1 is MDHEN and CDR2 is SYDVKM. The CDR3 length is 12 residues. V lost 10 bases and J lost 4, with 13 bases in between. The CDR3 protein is CATNWGGTEAFF. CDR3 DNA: TGTGCCACCAACTGGGGCGGCACTGAAGCTTTCTTT.

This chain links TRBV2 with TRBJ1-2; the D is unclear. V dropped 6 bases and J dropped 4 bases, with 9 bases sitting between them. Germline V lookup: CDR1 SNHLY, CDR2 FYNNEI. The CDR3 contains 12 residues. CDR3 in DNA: TGTGCCAGCAGAGTCTGGGGCTATGGCTACACCTTC. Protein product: CASRVWGYGYTF. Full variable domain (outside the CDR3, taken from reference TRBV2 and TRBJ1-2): EPEVTQTPSHQVTQMGQEVILRCVPISNHLYFYWYRQILGQKVEFLVSFYNNEISEKSEIFDDQFSVERPDGSNFTLKIRSTKLEDSAMYFCASRVWGYGYTFGSGTRLTVV.

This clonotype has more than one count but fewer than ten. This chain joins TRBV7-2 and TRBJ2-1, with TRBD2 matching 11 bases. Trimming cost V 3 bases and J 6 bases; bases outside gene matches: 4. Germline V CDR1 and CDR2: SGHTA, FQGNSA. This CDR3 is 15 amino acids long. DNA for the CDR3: TGTGCCAGCAGCTTTTGGCTAGCGGGGGGCAATGAGCAGTTCTTC. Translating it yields CASSFWLAGGNEQFF.

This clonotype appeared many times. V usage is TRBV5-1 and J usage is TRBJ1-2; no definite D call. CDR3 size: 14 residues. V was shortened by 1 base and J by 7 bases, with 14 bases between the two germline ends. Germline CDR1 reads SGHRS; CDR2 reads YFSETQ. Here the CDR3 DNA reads TGCGCCAGCAGCTTGAGTCCAGGAACTGGTGGCTACACCTTC. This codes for CASSLSPGTGGYTF.

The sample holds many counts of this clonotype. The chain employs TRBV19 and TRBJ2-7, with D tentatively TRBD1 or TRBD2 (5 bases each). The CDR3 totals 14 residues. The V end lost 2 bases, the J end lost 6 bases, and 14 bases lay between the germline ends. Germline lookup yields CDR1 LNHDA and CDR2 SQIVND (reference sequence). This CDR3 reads CASSISPGSVEQYF. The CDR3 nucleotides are TGTGCCAGTAGTATATCCCCAGGGAGCGTCGAGCAGTACTTC. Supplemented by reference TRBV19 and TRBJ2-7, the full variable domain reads DGGITQSPKYLFRKEGQNVTLSCEQNLNHDAMYWYRQDPGQGLRLIYYSQIVNDFQKGDIAEGYSVSREKKESFPLTVTSAQKNPTAFYLCASSISPGSVEQYFGPGTRLTVT.

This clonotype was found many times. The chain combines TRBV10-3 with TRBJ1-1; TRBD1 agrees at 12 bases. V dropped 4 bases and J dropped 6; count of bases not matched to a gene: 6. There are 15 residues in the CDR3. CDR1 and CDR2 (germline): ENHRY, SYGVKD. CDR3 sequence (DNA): TGTGCCATCAGTGCCCCCGGGACAGGGGGCTCTGAAGCTTTCTTT. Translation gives CAISAPGTGGSEAFF.

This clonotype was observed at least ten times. The CDR3 region has the DNA TGCGCCAGCAGCCAACAGGGAGCAACTAATGAAAAACTGTTTTTT. Protein product: CASSQQGATNEKLFF. This rearrangement joins TRBV4-1 to TRBJ1-4; tentative D call: TRBD1 (5 bases). CDR1 is MGHRA and CDR2 is YSYEKL in the germline V gene. The CDR3 is made up of 15 amino acids. Trimming left V 2 bases short and J 0 bases short, with 7 bases between.

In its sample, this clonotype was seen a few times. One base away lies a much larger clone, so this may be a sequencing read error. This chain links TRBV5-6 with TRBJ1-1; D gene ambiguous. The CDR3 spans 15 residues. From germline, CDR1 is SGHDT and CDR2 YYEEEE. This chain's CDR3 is CANSLALTGGTEAFF. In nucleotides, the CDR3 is TGTGCCAACAGCTTGGCCCTGACGGGAGGGACTGAAGCTTTCTTT.

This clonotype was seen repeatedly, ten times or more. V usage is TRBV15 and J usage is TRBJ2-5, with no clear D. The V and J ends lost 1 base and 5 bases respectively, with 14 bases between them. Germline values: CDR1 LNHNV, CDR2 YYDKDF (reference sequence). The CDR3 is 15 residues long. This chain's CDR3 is CATSRGSEFRETQYF. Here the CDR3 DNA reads TGTGCCACCAGCAGAGGTTCAGAATTTAGGGAGACCCAGTACTTC.

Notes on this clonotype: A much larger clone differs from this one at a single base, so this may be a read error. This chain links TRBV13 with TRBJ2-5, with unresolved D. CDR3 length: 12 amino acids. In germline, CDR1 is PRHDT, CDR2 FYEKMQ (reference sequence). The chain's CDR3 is CAGSDGWETQYF. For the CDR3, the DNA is TGTGCCGGCAGCGACGGGTGGGAGACCCAGTACTTC.

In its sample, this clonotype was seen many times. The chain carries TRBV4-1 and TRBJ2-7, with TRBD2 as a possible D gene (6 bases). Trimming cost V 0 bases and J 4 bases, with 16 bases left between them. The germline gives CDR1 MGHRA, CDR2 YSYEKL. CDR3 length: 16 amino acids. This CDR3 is CASSQEPGAPAYEQYF. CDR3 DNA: TGCGCCAGCAGCCAAGAGCCGGGAGCCCCAGCTTACGAGCAGTACTTC.

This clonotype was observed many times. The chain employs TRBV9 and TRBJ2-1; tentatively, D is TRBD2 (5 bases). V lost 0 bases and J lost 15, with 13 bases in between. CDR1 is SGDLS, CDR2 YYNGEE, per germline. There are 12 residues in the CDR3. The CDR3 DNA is TGTGCCAGCAGCGTAGAACGGCTAGCTCCGTTCTTC. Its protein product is CASSVERLAPFF.

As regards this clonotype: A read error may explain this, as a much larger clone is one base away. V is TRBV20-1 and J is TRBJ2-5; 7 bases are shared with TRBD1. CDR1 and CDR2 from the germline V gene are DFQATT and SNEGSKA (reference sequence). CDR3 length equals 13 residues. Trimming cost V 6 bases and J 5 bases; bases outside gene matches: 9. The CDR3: CSAIPGTVETQYF. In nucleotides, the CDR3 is TGCAGTGCCATCCCCGGGACAGTGGAGACCCAGTACTTC.